This T cell receptor (beta chain) was profiled in a study of shared clonotypes between healthy human individuals. The CDR3 runs to 14 residues. Germline CDR1 is SGHDT and CDR2 is YYEEEE. With 4 bases removed from V and 5 bases from J, the gap between germline ends came to 15 bases. Sequencing was performed with immunoSEQ multiplex PCR; in TCRdb, only in-frame clones are kept and a portion is missing. The sample holds some 500,000 clones; about 95% are singletons and the top ten take approximately 0.062%. The receptor's source is a woman aged 25 to 39 in good health. The sample consisted of naive CD4+ T cells sorted from blood. Subset given: CD45RA+ positively selected. J is TRBJ2-5 and V is TRBV5-6, with D perhaps matching TRBD1 (6 bases). CDR3 in DNA: TGTGCCAGCAGCCACGGACAGTTAAAGGAGACCCAGTACTTC. Translation: CASSHGQLKETQYF.